This TCR beta chain was profiled in a study of blood T cell repertoires in COVID-19. Here immunoSEQ multiplex PCR was the method, and the copy in TCRdb shows in-frame clones only, minus some. Of about 260,000 clones listed, 85% to 90% are singletons. The germline V gene encodes CDR1 MNHEY and CDR2 SVGAGI. V gave up 6 bases and J gave up 7 bases; unmatched junction bases: 2. This CDR3 is 13 amino acids long. The sequence came from a man aged 45-65 years who had been exposed to COVID-19. The specimen sequenced was PBMCs or T cells enriched from blood (not recorded which). The chain couples TRBV6-5 to TRBJ1-6, with 8 bases aligning to TRBD1. The CDR3, as DNA: TGTGCCAGCAGCAGGGGGCAGAATTCACCCCTCCACTTT. This sequence encodes CASSRGQNSPLHF.